These T cell receptor beta chains were read from a single sample in a study of T cell responses to AZD1222 COVID-19 vaccine. Data came from immunoSEQ multiplex PCR; TCRdb stores just in-frame clones and leaves some out. This sample carries 110,000 to 150,000 clones, approximately 90% of them seen once, and the ten largest clones take around 3.1%. The material sequenced was peripheral blood, taken 28 days after the second AZD1222 dose. The receptors stem from an adult who received the AZD1222 COVID-19 vaccine. Both conserved end residues are part of each CDR3. The order of the fields is J gene, D gene, clone size, V gene, CDR3 protein, CDR3 DNA. A D gene is named only where the DNA matches it firmly. Some rows have no size entry. The others give once, few or many, or a class for an expanded clone.

TRBJ1-1,.,.,TRBV7-8,CASSSRVGNTEAFF,TGTGCCAGCAGCTCCAGGGTCGGGAACACTGAAGCTTTCTTT
TRBJ2-5,TRBD1,.,TRBV19,CASSITGWTGEETQYF,TGTGCCAGTAGTATAACCGGGTGGACAGGGGAAGAGACCCAGTACTTC
TRBJ1-6,.,.,TRBV30,CAWSPGLNSPLHF,TGTGCCTGGAGTCCGGGGCTTAATTCACCCCTCCACTTT
TRBJ2-1,TRBD2,.,TRBV10-3,CAISEPLGLARYNEQFF,TGTGCCATCAGTGAGCCCCTGGGACTAGCGCGCTACAATGAGCAGTTCTTC
TRBJ1-1,.,.,TRBV9,CASSERDFSSAEAFF,TGTGCCAGCAGCGAGAGGGATTTCTCGAGCGCTGAAGCTTTCTTT
TRBJ2-7,.,once,TRBV4-1,CASSPEPGPYEQYF,TGCGCCAGCAGCCCCGAACCGGGGCCCTACGAGCAGTACTTC
TRBJ2-6,TRBD2,.,TRBV10-3,CAIAGALSGANVLTF,TGTGCCATAGCGGGAGCGCTATCTGGGGCCAACGTCCTGACTTTC
TRBJ2-3,.,.,TRBV5-1,CASSLRQAASTDTQYF,TGCGCCAGCAGCCTCCGCCAGGCTGCTAGCACAGATACGCAGTATTTT
TRBJ1-4,TRBD1,.,TRBV2,CASTEDRGREKLFF,TGTGCCAGCACAGAAGACAGGGGGCGGGAAAAACTGTTTTTT
TRBJ1-2,.,.,TRBV19,CASTHKSGQDYGYTF,TGTGCCAGTACCCATAAGTCCGGCCAGGATTATGGCTACACCTTC
TRBJ2-1,.,.,TRBV15,CATSRPTRTEQFF,TGTGCCACCAGCCGACCTACCCGTACTGAGCAGTTCTTC
TRBJ2-2,TRBD2,.,TRBV27,CASNPSGNTGELFF,TGTGCCAGCAATCCTAGCGGTAACACCGGGGAGCTGTTTTTT
TRBJ2-1,.,.,TRBV7-3,CASSLQGATYNEQFF,TGTGCCAGCAGCTTACAGGGAGCTACTTACAATGAGCAGTTCTTC
TRBJ1-4,TRBD1,.,TRBV19,CASSIQTGGTNEKLFF,TGTGCCAGTAGTATTCAAACAGGGGGCACTAATGAAAAACTGTTTTTT
TRBJ1-5,TRBD1,.,TRBV5-1,CASSWTGTGNQPQHF,TGCGCCAGCAGCTGGACCGGGACAGGTAATCAGCCCCAGCATTTT
TRBJ1-6,TRBD1,.,TRBV30,CAWSVHSGGISPLHF,TGTGCCTGGAGTGTACATTCAGGGGGCATTTCACCCCTCCACTTT
TRBJ2-1,TRBD2,.,TRBV7-2,CASSYLAGGYNEQFF,TGTGCCAGCAGTTACCTAGCGGGAGGGTACAATGAGCAGTTCTTC
TRBJ1-2,.,.,TRBV3-1/TRBV3-2,CASSAAEYYGYTF,TGTGCCAGCAGCGCCGCGGAGTACTATGGCTACACCTTC
TRBJ2-7,.,.,TRBV28,CASSIQAYEQYF,TGTGCCAGCAGTATACAGGCGTACGAGCAGTACTTC
TRBJ1-3,TRBD1,.,TRBV6-2/TRBV6-3,CASSPSLSAGQAISGNTIYF,TGTGCCAGCAGTCCCTCTCTTTCCGCGGGACAGGCCATCTCTGGAAACACCATATATTTT
TRBJ1-5,TRBD1,.,TRBV6-5,CASSDSGTGERPQHF,TGTGCCAGCAGTGACTCCGGGACAGGGGAGCGGCCCCAGCATTTT
TRBJ2-5,.,.,TRBV27,CASSQRNQETQYF,TGTGCCAGCAGTCAGAGGAACCAAGAGACCCAGTACTTC
TRBJ2-7,.,.,TRBV9,CASSVEQAHEQYF,TGTGCCAGCAGCGTAGAACAGGCCCACGAGCAGTACTTC
TRBJ1-2,.,.,TRBV19,CASSLNRANGYTF,TGTGCCAGTAGCTTAAACAGGGCAAATGGCTACACCTTC
TRBJ1-2,.,.,TRBV11-2,CASSSRDRNYGYTF,TGTGCCAGCAGCTCTCGGGACCGCAACTATGGCTACACCTTC
TRBJ2-6,TRBD1,.,TRBV27,CASSRDREPGANVLTF,TGTGCCAGCAGTCGGGACAGGGAACCTGGGGCCAACGTCCTGACTTTC
TRBJ1-3,.,.,TRBV3-1/TRBV3-2,CASSQGDGNTIYF,TGTGCCAGCAGCCAGGGAGACGGAAACACCATATATTTT
TRBJ2-3,.,.,TRBV7-9,CASSPHTAGVPDTQYF,TGTGCCAGCAGCCCCCATACGGCAGGGGTTCCAGATACGCAGTATTTT
TRBJ1-2,.,.,TRBV28,CASDRTGNYGYTF,TGTGCCAGCGACCGGACGGGGAACTATGGCTACACCTTC
TRBJ2-7,.,.,TRBV27,CASSLWRGPSYEQYF,TGTGCCAGCAGTTTATGGCGGGGGCCCTCCTACGAGCAGTACTTC
TRBJ2-5,TRBD1,.,TRBV11-2,CASSFRQGQGWETQYF,TGTGCCAGCAGCTTCCGACAGGGGCAGGGGTGGGAGACCCAGTACTTC
TRBJ2-1,.,.,TRBV6-2/TRBV6-3,CASSPGSSYNEQFF,TGTGCCAGCAGCCCCGGGTCCTCCTACAATGAGCAGTTCTTC
TRBJ1-2,.,.,TRBV12-3/TRBV12-4,CASSPLGVGYTF,TGTGCCAGCAGTCCTTTGGGGGTTGGCTACACCTTC
TRBJ1-4,TRBD1,.,TRBV28,CASKGQPNEKLFF,TGTGCCAGCAAGGGACAGCCTAATGAAAAACTGTTTTTT
TRBJ2-3,.,.,TRBV2,CASSPRTTTDTQYF,TGTGCCAGCAGCCCCCGGACGACTACAGATACGCAGTATTTT
TRBJ2-7,TRBD2,.,TRBV11-2,CASSLEGTRKEQYF,TGTGCCAGCAGCTTAGAGGGGACTAGAAAAGAGCAGTACTTC
TRBJ2-1,.,.,TRBV3-1/TRBV3-2,CASSHLGENEQFF,TGTGCCAGCAGCCACCTTGGCGAAAATGAGCAGTTCTTC
TRBJ2-4,TRBD1,.,TRBV5-1,CASSPGGAKNIQYF,TGCGCCAGCAGCCCAGGGGGAGCCAAAAACATTCAGTACTTC
TRBJ2-7,.,once,TRBV5-1,CASSLNLVRGPYEQYF,TGCGCCAGCAGCTTGAACCTGGTGCGGGGCCCCTACGAGCAGTACTTC
TRBJ2-5,TRBD2,.,TRBV5-1,CASSPALAGGFSNPKETQYF,TGCGCCAGCAGCCCGGCCTTAGCGGGGGGGTTCTCAAACCCTAAAGAGACCCAGTACTTC
TRBJ2-1,TRBD2,.,TRBV3-1/TRBV3-2,CASSLRTSGRTDEQFF,TGTGCCAGCAGCCTGCGGACTAGCGGGAGAACCGATGAGCAGTTCTTC
TRBJ1-6,TRBD1,.,TRBV7-9,CASSGFRDRESPLHF,TGTGCCAGCAGCGGCTTCCGGGACAGAGAATCACCCCTCCACTTT
TRBJ2-5,.,once,TRBV10-1,CASSGGRSQETQYF,TGCGCCAGCAGTGGGGGACGGAGCCAAGAGACCCAGTACTTC
TRBJ2-7,.,.,TRBV7-2,CASSLPQRATYEQYF,TGTGCCAGCAGCTTACCCCAGCGGGCTACATACGAGCAGTACTTC
TRBJ2-2,.,.,TRBV23-1,CARESADIPNTGELFF,TGCGCCAGGGAGTCCGCCGACATCCCGAACACCGGGGAGCTGTTTTTT
TRBJ2-1,TRBD1,.,TRBV5-1,CASNGQGSYNEQFF,TGCGCCAGTAATGGACAGGGATCCTACAATGAGCAGTTCTTC
TRBJ1-6,.,once,TRBV4-1,CASSLDSGLNSPLHF,TGCGCCAGCAGCCTAGACAGCGGTCTCAATTCACCCCTCCACTTT
TRBJ1-5,.,.,TRBV18,CASSLGGADQPQHF,TGTGCCAGCTCACTAGGAGGGGCAGATCAGCCCCAGCATTTT
TRBJ2-1,.,.,TRBV4-2,CASSQEVVSGSYNEQFF,TGTGCCAGCAGCCAAGAGGTGGTCAGCGGATCCTACAATGAGCAGTTCTTC
TRBJ1-2,.,.,TRBV6-2/TRBV6-3,CASSHRRGGGFWYGYTF,TGTGCCAGCAGTCACCGTCGAGGGGGAGGCTTTTGGTATGGCTACACCTTC
TRBJ2-1,.,.,TRBV4-2,CASSRAGRGEQFF,TGTGCCAGCAGCCGCGCGGGTCGCGGTGAGCAGTTCTTC
TRBJ1-5,.,.,TRBV29-1,CSVGQGSSDQPQHF,TGCAGCGTTGGGCAGGGAAGTTCGGATCAGCCCCAGCATTTT
TRBJ1-6,.,.,TRBV5-4,CASSPDFYNSPLHF,TGTGCCAGCAGCCCGGACTTCTATAATTCACCCCTCCACTTT